The rows below give T cell receptor beta chains drawn from one sample of a study of T cell repertoires in cytomegalovirus infection. TCRdb called the reads again in MiXCR, with one record for every CDR3 protein. The repertoire holds around 530,000 distinct CDR3 sequences, roughly 29% seen once, with less than 15% in the top ten. Sequenced: PBMCs. The receptors were sampled from a human donor in good health (CMV status not recorded). Some clones in this sample may be carry-over from other donors' samples. The CDR3 runs from the conserved cysteine through the conserved F or W. D genes are given only for firm matches. Clone size, where shown, is once, few, many, or a class for clones that have expanded.

d_call clone_size j_call cdr3_length v_call cdr3_nt cdr3_aa
TRBD1 few TRBJ1-3 14 TRBV10-2 TGCGCCAGCAGTGACCCGGGACAGAAAAACACCATATATTTT CASSDPGQKNTIYF
. many TRBJ1-1 14 TRBV12-3/TRBV12-4 TGTGCCAGCAATATCGGGGGCGAAAACACTGAAGCTTTCTTT CASNIGGENTEAFF
. . TRBJ2-7 12 TRBV25-1 TGTGCCAGCAGTGACTACACCTACGAGCAGTACTTC CASSDYTYEQYF
. . TRBJ1-1 16 TRBV12-3/TRBV12-4 TGTGCCAGCAGTCCATGGACTCCCTCGGCCGGGGCTGAAGCTTTCTTT CASSPWTPSAGAEAFF
. few TRBJ1-1 15 TRBV7-2 TGTGCCAGCAGCCCCGCGCCCCGGCAGAACACTGAAGCTTTCTTT CASSPAPRQNTEAFF
. . TRBJ2-7 17 TRBV7-9 TGTGCCAGCAGCTTAGAACGGTGGACGGCTAGCTCCTACGAGCAGTACTTC CASSLERWTASSYEQYF
. . TRBJ2-2 13 TRBV6-2/TRBV6-3 TGTGCCAGCAGGTCCACAGGGCCCGGGGAGCTGTTTTTT CASRSTGPGELFF
TRBD2 many TRBJ2-7 14 TRBV7-2 TGTGCCAGCAGCTTTGCCGGGAGGGACTACGAGCAGTACTTC CASSFAGRDYEQYF
TRBD2 . TRBJ2-5 14 TRBV29-1 TGCAGCGTTCCAACTAGCGGGGGAATGGAGACCCAGTACTTC CSVPTSGGMETQYF
. . TRBJ2-5 16 TRBV7-9 TGTGCCAGCAGCACCTTTGATTCGGGGGCACAAGAGACCCAGTACTTC CASSTFDSGAQETQYF
. many TRBJ2-1 16 TRBV12-3/TRBV12-4 TGTGCCAGCAGCCAACTTCGGATGGGAGTACACAATGAGCAGTTCTTC CASSQLRMGVHNEQFF
. . TRBJ2-7 15 TRBV7-3 TGTGCCAGCAGCTTATCCAGTTTGGCACCCAACGAGCAGTACTTC CASSLSSLAPNEQYF
. . TRBJ2-2 12 TRBV6-2/TRBV6-3 TGTGCCAGTTCCTCCGAGTCCGGGGAGCTGTTTTTT CASSSESGELFF
TRBD2 . TRBJ2-3 13 TRBV20-1 TGCAGTGCTAGAGTCGCGGGAGAGGATACGCAGTATTTT CSARVAGEDTQYF
. many TRBJ2-1 16 TRBV7-2 TGTGCCAGCACATCATGGACCTTTAGCTCCTACAATGAGCAGTTCTTC CASTSWTFSSYNEQFF
. few TRBJ2-5 15 TRBV5-4 TGTGCCAGCAGCTTGTGGGGTGGGATCCAAGAGACCCAGTACTTC CASSLWGGIQETQYF
. many TRBJ2-1 16 TRBV7-9 TGTGCCAGCAGCTCGCAACCTAGCCGCTCCTACAATGAGCAGTTCTTC CASSSQPSRSYNEQFF